This T cell receptor beta chain was identified during a study of OX40 agonist ivuxolimab in advanced cancers. Study information: The dose-escalation cohort was approximately 81% male, with a mean age of about 60 years, ranging about 23 to 79.

Germline V gives CDR1 MGHDK, CDR2 SYGVNS. The V segment lost 6 bases and the J segment 5 bases; nucleotides outside the gene matches: 11. The CDR3 runs to 15 residues. Method: immunoSEQ multiplex PCR; TCRdb's copy keeps in-frame clones and lacks some. The sample lists more than 45,000 clones, more than 75% seen once, with over 1% in the top ten. The sample was CD4+ or CD8+ T cells sorted from blood, taken in a trial of the OX40 agonist ivuxolimab. The TCR was taken from an adult with an advanced solid tumor such as melanoma, head and neck, liver or kidney cancer. The chain couples TRBV25-1 to TRBJ2-3; TRBD2 agrees at 7 bases. Here the CDR3 reads CASSPLSGGRDTQYF. The CDR3 DNA reads TGTGCCAGCAGCCCTCTGTCCGGGGGGAGAGATACGCAGTATTTT.